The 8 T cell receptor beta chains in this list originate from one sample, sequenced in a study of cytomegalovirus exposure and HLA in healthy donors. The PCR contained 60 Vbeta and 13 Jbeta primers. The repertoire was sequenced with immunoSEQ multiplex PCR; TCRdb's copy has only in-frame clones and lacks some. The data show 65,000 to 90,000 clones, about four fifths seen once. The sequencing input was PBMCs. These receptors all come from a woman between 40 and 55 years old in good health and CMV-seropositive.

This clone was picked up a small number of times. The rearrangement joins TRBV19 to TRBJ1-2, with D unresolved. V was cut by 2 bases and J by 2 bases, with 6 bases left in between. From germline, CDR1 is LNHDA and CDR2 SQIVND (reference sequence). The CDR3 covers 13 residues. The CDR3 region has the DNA TGTGCCAGTAGTATATCCGTAAACTATGGCTACACCTTC. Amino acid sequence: CASSISVNYGYTF.

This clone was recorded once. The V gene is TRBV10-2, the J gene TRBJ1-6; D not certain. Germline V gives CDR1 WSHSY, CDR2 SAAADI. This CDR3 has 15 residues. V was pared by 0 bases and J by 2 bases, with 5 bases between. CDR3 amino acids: CASSESTAYNSPLHF. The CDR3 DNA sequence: TGCGCCAGCAGTGAGTCCACAGCCTATAATTCACCCCTCCACTTT.

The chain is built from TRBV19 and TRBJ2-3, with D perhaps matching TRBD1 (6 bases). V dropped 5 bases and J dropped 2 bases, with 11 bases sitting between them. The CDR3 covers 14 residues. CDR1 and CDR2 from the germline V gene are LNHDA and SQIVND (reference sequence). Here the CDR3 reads CASSPGTFTDTQYF. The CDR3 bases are TGTGCCAGTAGTCCTGGGACATTCACAGATACGCAGTATTTT.

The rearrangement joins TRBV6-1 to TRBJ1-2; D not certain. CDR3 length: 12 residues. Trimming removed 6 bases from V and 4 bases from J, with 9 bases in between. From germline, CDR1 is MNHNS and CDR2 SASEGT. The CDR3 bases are TGTGCCAGCAGAATGGGCCCCTATGGCTACACCTTC. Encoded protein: CASRMGPYGYTF.

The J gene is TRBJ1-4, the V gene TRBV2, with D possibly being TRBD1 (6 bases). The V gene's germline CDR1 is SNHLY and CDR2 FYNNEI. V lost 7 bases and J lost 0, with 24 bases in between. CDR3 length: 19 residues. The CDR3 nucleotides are TGTGCCAGCACTAAAAATTGGGGGCCGGTGGCCCCAACTAATGAAAAACTGTTTTTT. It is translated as CASTKNWGPVAPTNEKLFF.

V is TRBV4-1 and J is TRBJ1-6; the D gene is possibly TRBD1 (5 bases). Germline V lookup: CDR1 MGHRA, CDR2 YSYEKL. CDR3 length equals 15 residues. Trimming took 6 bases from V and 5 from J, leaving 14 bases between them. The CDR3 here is CASSETDKNNSPLHF. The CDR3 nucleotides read TGCGCCAGCAGTGAAACGGACAAGAATAATTCACCCCTCCACTTT.

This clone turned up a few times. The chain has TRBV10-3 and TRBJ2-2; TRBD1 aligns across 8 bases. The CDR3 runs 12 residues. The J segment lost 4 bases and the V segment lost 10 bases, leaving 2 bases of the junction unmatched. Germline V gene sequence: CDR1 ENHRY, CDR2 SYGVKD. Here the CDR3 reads CATGTGTGELFF. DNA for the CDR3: TGTGCCACCGGGACAGGCACCGGGGAGCTGTTTTTT.

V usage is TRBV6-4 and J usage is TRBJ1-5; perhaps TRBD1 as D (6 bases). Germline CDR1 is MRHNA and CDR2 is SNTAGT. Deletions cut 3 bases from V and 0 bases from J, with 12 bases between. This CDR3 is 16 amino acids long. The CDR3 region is CASSDSRGFSNQPQHF. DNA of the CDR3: TGTGCCAGCAGTGATTCTAGGGGGTTTAGCAATCAGCCCCAGCATTTT.